The TCR beta chain under discussion was sequenced for a study of blood T cell repertoires in COVID-19. Whole-study context: PBMCs, B-cell-depleted T cells, or T cells provided the cDNA or gDNA that made up the material.

In the source study's methods: Counts of nucleated cells, estimated from reference gene primer amplification, were obtained. Method: immunoSEQ multiplex PCR; TCRdb's copy keeps in-frame clones and lacks some. V and J calls and clone size are those listed in that table; D and trimming were worked out from the DNA. The sample has about 130,000 clones, 79% seen once; the top ten hold just under 5%. Germline V gene data show CDR1 as MNHEY and CDR2 as SMNVEV (reference sequence). With 6 bases clipped from V and 4 bases from J, the junction kept 3 bases outside the gene matches. The CDR3 covers 13 residues.

Sequenced input: peripheral blood. The chain has TRBV27 and TRBJ2-1, with 7 bases aligning to TRBD2. The source is a woman aged 70 to 79 with COVID-19, enrolled during active disease. The CDR3 DNA follows: TGTGCCAGCAGCCCCGGGGGGTACAATGAGCAGTTCTTC. Amino acids: CASSPGGYNEQFF.